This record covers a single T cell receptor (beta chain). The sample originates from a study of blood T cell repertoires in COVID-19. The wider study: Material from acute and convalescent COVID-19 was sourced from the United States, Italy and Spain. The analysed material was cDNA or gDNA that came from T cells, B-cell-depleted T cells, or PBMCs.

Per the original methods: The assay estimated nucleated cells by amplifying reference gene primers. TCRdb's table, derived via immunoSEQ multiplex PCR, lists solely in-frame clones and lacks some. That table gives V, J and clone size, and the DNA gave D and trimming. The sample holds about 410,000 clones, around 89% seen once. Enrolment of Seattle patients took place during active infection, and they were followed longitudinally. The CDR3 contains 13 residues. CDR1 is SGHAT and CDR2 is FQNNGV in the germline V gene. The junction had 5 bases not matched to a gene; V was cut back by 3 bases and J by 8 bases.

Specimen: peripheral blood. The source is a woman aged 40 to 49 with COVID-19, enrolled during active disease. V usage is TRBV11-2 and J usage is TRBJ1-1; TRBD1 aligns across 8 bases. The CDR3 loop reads CASSLGWTGEAFF. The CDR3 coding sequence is TGTGCCAGCAGCTTGGGATGGACAGGGGAAGCTTTCTTT.